A single T cell receptor (beta chain) is shown here with its context. With 60 Vbeta and 13 Jbeta primers, the PCR was carried out. TCRdb's copy holds only in-frame clones and misses some; the assay was immunoSEQ multiplex PCR. Across approximately 110,000 clones, the top ten clones capture roughly 4% of the sample. The data were obtained in a study of cytomegalovirus exposure and HLA in healthy donors. CDR1 and CDR2 from the germline V gene are LNHDA and SQIVND (reference sequence). The length of the CDR3 is 18 residues. Trimming removed 2 bases at V and 4 bases at J, with 21 bases between. The TCR comes from a man aged 18-30 years in good health and CMV-seronegative. This chain joins TRBV19 and TRBJ2-1; tentatively, D is TRBD1 (6 bases). Sequencing input: PBMCs. For the CDR3, the DNA is TGTGCCAGTAGTATAAAACAGGGAAGTCGCGTTCTATACAATGAGCAGTTCTTC. It yields the protein CASSIKQGSRVLYNEQFF.